This T cell receptor (beta chain) comes out of a study of blood T cells in healthy people across ages. Study-wide background: About one barcoded beta molecule per two T cells was captured by template switching. Notes on the study in general: When set beside aged donors, long-lived donors presented more naive CD4+ cells and higher diversity.

Between the trimmed V and J ends, which lost 5 bases and 4 bases, there was a span of 11 bases. The CDR3 spans 13 residues. Germline CDR1 reads DFQATT; CDR2 reads SNEGSKA (reference sequence). For the second PCR, which ran for about 6 to 11 cycles, a sample-barcoded 5' primer and a J-beta primer mix were used. Each cDNA molecule was tagged by a template-switch adaptor with 12 random nucleotides. TCRdb independently ran MiXCR on the 5' RACE reads; one entry per CDR3 protein. The sample lists 650,000 to 1,000,000 distinct CDR3 sequences; roughly 34% were seen once. Worth noting for this clonotype: Its specificity is unknown.

The sequencing sample was made of blood. The source is a man aged 18 to 29 in good health. The gene calls are TRBV20-1 and TRBJ1-4; possible D gene TRBD1, 5 bases. The CDR3 DNA sequence: TGCAGTGCTCCCGACAGTGGTAATGAAAAACTGTTTTTT. Its protein product is CSAPDSGNEKLFF.